This record concerns one T cell receptor (beta chain) sequence. Libraries were prepared by immunoSEQ multiplex PCR; TCRdb keeps only in-frame clonotypes and omits some of them. The sample has about 410,000 clones, less than 95% seen once. The CDR3 sequence is 16 residues long. Unmatched junction bases numbered 5, after V lost 0 bases and J lost 8 bases. The germline V gene has CDR1 LNHDA and CDR2 SQIVND (reference sequence). The sample originates from a study of blood T cell repertoires in COVID-19. The chain uses TRBV19 and TRBJ1-6; 9 positions match TRBD1. Sequenced material: PBMCs or T cells enriched from blood (not recorded which). The source of this sequence is a man in his late teens or twenties who had recovered from COVID-19. This CDR3 is CASSIDPTGGYSPLHF. The CDR3 DNA reads as TGTGCCAGTAGTATAGATCCGACAGGGGGATATTCACCCCTCCACTTT.